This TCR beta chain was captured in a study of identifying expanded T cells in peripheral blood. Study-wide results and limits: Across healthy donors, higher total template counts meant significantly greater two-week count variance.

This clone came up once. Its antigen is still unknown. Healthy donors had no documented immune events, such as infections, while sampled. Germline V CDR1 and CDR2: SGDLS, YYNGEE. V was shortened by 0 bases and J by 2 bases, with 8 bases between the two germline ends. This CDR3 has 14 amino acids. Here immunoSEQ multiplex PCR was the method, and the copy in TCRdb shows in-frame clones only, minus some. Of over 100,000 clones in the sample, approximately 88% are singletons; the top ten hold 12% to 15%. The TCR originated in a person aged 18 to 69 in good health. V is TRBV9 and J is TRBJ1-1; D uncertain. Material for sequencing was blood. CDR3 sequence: CASSVDPVNTEAFF. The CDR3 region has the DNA TGTGCCAGCAGCGTAGATCCGGTCAACACTGAAGCTTTCTTT.